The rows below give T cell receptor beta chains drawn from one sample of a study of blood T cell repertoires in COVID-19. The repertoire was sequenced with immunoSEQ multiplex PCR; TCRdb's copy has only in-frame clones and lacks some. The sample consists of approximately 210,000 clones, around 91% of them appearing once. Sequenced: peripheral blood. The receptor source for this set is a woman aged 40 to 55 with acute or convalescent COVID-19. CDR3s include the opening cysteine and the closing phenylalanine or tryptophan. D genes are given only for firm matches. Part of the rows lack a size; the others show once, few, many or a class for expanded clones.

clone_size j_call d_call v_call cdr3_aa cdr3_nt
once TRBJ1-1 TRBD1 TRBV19 CASSIGGQGGIEAFF TGTGCCAGTAGTATAGGGGGACAGGGTGGTATTGAAGCTTTCTTT
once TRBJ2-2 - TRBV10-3 CAISEYLPGTGELFF TGTGCCATCAGTGAGTACCTCCCGGGCACCGGGGAGCTGTTTTTT
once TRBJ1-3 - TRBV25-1 CASSSEGPGNTIYF TGTGCCAGCAGTTCAGAGGGCCCTGGAAACACCATATATTTT
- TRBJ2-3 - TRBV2 CASKRTYSDTQYF TGTGCCAGCAAGAGAACGTATTCAGATACGCAGTATTTT
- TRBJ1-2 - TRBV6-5 CASSYSRQNYGYTF TGTGCCAGCAGTTACTCACGACAGAACTATGGCTACACCTTC
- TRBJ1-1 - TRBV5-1 CASSLYFGRLNTEAFF TGCGCCAGCAGCTTGTACTTCGGCAGGTTGAACACTGAAGCTTTCTTT
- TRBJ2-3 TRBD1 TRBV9 CASSVEGTGEDTQYF TGTGCCAGCAGCGTAGAAGGGACAGGGGAAGATACGCAGTATTTT
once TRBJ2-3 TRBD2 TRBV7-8 CASSTRSTSLSTDTQYF TGTGCCAGCAGCACTCGATCGACTAGCCTTAGCACAGATACGCAGTATTTT
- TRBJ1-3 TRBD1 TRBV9 CASKGQARNTIYF TGTGCCAGCAAAGGACAGGCAAGAAACACCATATATTTT
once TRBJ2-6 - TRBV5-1 CASSSEADSSSLSGANVLTF TGCGCCAGCAGCTCTGAAGCGGACAGCTCATCTCTCTCTGGGGCCAACGTCCTGACTTTC
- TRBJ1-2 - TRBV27 CASSFADLRQAGGYTF TGTGCCAGCAGTTTTGCCGACCTCAGACAGGCCGGTGGCTACACCTTC
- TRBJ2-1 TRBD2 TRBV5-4 CASSLELAGYNEQFF TGTGCCAGCAGCTTAGAACTAGCGGGGTACAATGAGCAGTTCTTC
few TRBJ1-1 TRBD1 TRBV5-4 CASSLSSTGGANTEAFF TGTGCCAGCAGCTTGAGCTCGACAGGGGGCGCGAACACTGAAGCTTTCTTT
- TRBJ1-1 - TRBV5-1 CASSLGRVNTEAFF TGCGCCAGCAGCTTAGGCAGGGTGAACACTGAAGCTTTCTTT
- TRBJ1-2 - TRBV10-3 CAIRVSGPYYGYTF TGTGCCATCCGGGTTTCGGGTCCCTACTATGGCTACACCTTC
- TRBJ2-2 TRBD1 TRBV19 CASTPGGPGELFF TGTGCCAGTACCCCAGGGGGTCCCGGGGAGCTGTTTTTT
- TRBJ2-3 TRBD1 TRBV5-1 CASSFTGGQDTQYF TGCGCCAGCAGCTTCACAGGGGGTCAAGATACGCAGTATTTT
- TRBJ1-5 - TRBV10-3 CAIRDPQGSNQPQHF TGTGCCATCAGGGACCCCCAGGGGAGCAATCAGCCCCAGCATTTT
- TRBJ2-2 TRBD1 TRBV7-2 CASSSTGGAGTGELFF TGTGCCAGCAGCTCCACAGGGGGCGCAGGCACCGGGGAGCTGTTTTTT
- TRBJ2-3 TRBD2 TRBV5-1 CASSLAGTSTDTQYF TGCGCCAGCAGCTTGGCTGGGACTAGTACAGATACGCAGTATTTT
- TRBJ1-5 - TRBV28 CASRVNNQPQHF TGTGCCAGCCGAGTAAATAATCAGCCCCAGCATTTT
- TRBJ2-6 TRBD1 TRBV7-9 CASSRRTGGTSGANVLTF TGTGCCAGCAGCCGAAGGACAGGGGGGACCTCTGGGGCCAACGTCCTGACTTTC
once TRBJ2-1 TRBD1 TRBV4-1 CASSTNRGPAYNEQFF TGCGCCAGCAGCACTAACAGGGGGCCCGCCTACAATGAGCAGTTCTTC
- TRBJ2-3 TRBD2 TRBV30 CAWQLAGLAGGAQYF TGTGCCTGGCAGCTTGCGGGACTAGCGGGGGGGGCGCAGTATTTT
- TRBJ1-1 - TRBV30 CAWSWVNTGLGTEAFF TGTGCCTGGAGTTGGGTCAATACAGGGCTCGGGACTGAAGCTTTCTTT
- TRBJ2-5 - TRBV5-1 CASNREQVRPETQYF TGCGCCAGCAACAGGGAACAGGTGCGTCCCGAGACCCAGTACTTC
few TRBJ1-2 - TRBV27 CASSFGGGPAEGYGYTF TGTGCCAGCAGTTTTGGGGGGGGTCCCGCCGAGGGCTATGGCTACACCTTC
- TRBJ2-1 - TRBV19 CASSMGSIQNYNEQFF TGTGCCAGTAGTATGGGCTCGATCCAAAATTACAATGAGCAGTTCTTC
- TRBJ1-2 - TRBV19 CASQDWGQSYGYTF TGTGCCTCACAGGATTGGGGGCAAAGCTATGGCTACACCTTC
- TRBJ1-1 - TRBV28 CASSFPRETVSTEAFF TGTGCCAGCAGTTTCCCCCGGGAGACGGTCAGCACTGAAGCTTTCTTT
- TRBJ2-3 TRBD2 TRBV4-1 CASSQARSGGATDTQYF TGCGCCAGCAGCCAAGCCAGAAGCGGGGGGGCGACAGATACGCAGTATTTT
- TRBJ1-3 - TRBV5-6 CASSYYSGNTIYF TGTGCCAGCAGTTATTACTCTGGAAACACCATATATTTT
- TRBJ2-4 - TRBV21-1 CSRGEGRDIQYF TGTTCGCGCGGGGAGGGTCGAGACATTCAGTACTTC
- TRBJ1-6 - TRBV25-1 CASSEFNNSPLHF TGTGCCAGCAGTGAATTCAATAATTCACCCCTCCACTTT
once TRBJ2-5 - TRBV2 CASSQAQGRGGETQYF TGTGCCAGCAGCCAGGCCCAGGGACGGGGAGGAGAGACCCAGTACTTC